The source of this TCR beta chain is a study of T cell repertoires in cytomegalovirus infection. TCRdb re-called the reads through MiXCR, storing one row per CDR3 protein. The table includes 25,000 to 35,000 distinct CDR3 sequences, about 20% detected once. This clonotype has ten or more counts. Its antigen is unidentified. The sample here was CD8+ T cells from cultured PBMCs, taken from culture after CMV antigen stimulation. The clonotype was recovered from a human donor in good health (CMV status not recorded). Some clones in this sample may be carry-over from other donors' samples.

The CDR3 protein is CASSSTGQGTSEAFF. The CDR3 nucleotides are TGTGCCAGCAGTTCCACGGGACAGGGCACATCTGAAGCTTTCTTT. The chain links TRBV28 to TRBJ1-1; TRBD1 agrees at 9 bases. This CDR3 comprises 15 residues. The V gene end was trimmed by 4 bases and the J gene end by 6 bases; junction bases not matched to a gene: 9. In germline, CDR1 is MDHEN, CDR2 SYDVKM.